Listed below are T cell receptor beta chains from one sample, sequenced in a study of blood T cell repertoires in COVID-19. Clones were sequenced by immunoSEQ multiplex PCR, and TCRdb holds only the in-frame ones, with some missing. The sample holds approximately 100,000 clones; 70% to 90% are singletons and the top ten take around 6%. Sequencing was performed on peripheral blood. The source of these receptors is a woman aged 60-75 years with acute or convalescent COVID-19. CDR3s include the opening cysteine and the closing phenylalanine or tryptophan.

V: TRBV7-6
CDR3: CASSRDMGETQYF

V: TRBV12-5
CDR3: CASGLSGGASRWYF

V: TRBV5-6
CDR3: CASTLKQRGFGETQYF

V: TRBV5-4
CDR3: CASSLGRGRDGETQYF

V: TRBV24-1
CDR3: CATSDFSFYGYTF

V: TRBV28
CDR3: CASSSGGVSGNTIYF

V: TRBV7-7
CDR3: CASSLVRFEQYF

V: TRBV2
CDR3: CASKRLAGGADTQYF

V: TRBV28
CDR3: CASSQLTGTGYSGANVLTF

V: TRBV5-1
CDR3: CASSVANAYNEQFF

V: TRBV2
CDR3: CASSDRGVAQPQHF

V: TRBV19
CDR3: CASSIAGGVNIQYF

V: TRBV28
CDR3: CASSYPGQGWELFF

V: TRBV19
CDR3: CASSITGNNQPQHF

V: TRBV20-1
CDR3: CSASILAGGDTQYF

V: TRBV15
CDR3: CATSRRLAQRGSYNEQFF

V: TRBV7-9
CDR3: CASSAPGTGINSNQPQHF

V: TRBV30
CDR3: CAKTTGTRYGYTF

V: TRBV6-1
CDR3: CASSESWAGDQPQHF

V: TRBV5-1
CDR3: CASSLTRDTEAFF

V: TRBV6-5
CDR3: CASSYRAGGPVDTQYF

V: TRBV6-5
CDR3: CASNAGTTYNEQFF

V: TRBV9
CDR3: CASSVEHGGSEQFF

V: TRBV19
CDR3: CASIPGAVSGNTIYF

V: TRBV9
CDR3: CASSVGTSGVLENPMQYF

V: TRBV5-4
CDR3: CASSPGRGGATGELFF

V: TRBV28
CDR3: CAIRGGFYNEQFF

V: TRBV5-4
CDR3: CASSLAGGAEQYF

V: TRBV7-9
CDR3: CASSPGAGLAGVNTQYF

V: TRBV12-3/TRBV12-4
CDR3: CASSLAGKSPLHF

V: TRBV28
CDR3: CASSFQAGEAFF

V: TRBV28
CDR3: CASSRVQGASEQYF

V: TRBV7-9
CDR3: CASSFGTSGSTDTQYF

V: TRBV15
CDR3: CATSGERYNEQFF

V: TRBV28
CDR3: CASRDTPGQGAISYTF

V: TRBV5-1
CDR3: CASSLALGTSDTQYF

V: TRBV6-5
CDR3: CASSYGAGTDSPLHF

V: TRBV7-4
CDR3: CASSLEPVEAFF

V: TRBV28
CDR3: CASTTSGRATGELFF

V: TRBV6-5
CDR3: CACPRTIFPIGYTF

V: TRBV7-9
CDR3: CASSLVGGSSYNEQFF

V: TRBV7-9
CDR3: CASSRTSGSKTGELFF